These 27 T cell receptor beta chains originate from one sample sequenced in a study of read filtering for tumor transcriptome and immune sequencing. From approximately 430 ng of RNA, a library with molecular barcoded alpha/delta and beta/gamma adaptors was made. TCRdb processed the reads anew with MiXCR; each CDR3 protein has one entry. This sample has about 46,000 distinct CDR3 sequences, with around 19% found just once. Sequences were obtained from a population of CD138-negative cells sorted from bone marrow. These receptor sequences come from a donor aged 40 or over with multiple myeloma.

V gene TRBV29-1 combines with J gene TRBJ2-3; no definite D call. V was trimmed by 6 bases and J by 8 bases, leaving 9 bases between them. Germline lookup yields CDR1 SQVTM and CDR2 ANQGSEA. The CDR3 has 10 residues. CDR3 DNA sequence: TGCAGCGTCAACAGTGGTACGCAGTATTTT. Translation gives CSVNSGTQYF.

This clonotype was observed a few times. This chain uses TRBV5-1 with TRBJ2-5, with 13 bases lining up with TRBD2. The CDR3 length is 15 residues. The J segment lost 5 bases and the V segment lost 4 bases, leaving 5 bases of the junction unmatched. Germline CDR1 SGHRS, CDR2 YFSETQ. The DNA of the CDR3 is TGCGCCAGCAGCAGCGGGACTAGCGGGATTGAGACCCAGTACTTC. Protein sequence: CASSSGTSGIETQYF. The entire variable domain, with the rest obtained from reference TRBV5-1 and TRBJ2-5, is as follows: KAGVTQTPRYLIKTRGQQVTLSCSPISGHRSVSWYQQTPGQGLQFLFEYFSETQRNKGNFPGRFSGRQFSNSRSEMNVSTLELGDSALYLCASSSGTSGIETQYFGPGTRLLVL.

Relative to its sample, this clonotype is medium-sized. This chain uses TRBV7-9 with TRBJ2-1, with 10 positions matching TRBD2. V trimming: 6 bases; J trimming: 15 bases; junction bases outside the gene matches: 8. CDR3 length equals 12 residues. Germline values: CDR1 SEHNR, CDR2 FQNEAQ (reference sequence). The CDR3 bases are TGTGCCAGCAGTCCCCTAGCGGGGGTGCTGTTCTTC. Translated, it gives CASSPLAGVLFF. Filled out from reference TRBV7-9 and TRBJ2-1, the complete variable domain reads DTGVSQNPRHKITKRGQNVTFRCDPISEHNRLYWYRQTLGQGPEFLTYFQNEAQLEKSRLLSDRFSAERPKGSFSTLEIQRTEQGDSAMYLCASSPLAGVLFFGPGTRLTVL.

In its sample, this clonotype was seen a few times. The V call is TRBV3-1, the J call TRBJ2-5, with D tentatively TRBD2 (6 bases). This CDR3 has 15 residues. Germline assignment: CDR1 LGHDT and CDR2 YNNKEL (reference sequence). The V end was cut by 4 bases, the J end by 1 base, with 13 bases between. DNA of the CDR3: TGTGCCAGCAGCCGCCCAATGGGGGGCCAAGAGACCCAGTACTTC. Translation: CASSRPMGGQETQYF.

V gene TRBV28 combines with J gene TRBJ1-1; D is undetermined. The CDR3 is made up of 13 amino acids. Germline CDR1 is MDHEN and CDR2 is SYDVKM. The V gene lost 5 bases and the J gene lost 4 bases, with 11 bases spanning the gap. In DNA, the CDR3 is TGTGCCAGCAGTACCCGGGCGGCCACTGAAGCTTTCTTT. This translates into CASSTRAATEAFF.

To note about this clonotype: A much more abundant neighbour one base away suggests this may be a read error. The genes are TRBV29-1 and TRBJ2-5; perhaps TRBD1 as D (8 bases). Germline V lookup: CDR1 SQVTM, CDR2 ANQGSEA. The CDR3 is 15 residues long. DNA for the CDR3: TGCAGCGTTGAACCGGGACTACAGGGGGGGGAGACCCAGCACTTC. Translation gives CSVEPGLQGGETQHF.

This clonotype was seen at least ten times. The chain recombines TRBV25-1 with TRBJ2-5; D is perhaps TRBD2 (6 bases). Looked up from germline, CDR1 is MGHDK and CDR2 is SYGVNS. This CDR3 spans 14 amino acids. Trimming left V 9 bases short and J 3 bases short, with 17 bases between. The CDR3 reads CASSIRGGEETQYF. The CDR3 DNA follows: TGTGCCAGTTCGATCCGGGGAGGCGAAGAGACCCAGTACTTC.

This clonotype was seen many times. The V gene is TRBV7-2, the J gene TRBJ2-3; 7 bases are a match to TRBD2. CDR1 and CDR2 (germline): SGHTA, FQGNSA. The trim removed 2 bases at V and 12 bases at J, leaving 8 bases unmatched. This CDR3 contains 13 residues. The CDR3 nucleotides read TGTGCCAGCAGCTTACATCTAGCGGCATTCCAGTATTTT. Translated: CASSLHLAAFQYF.

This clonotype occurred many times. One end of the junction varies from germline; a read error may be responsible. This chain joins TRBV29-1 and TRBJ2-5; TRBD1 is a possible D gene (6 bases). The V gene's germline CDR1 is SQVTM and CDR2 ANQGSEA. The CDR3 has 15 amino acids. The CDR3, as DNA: TGCAGCGTTGAAAATGTTGGGGACACAAAACAATACTTGGACTTC. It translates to CSVENVGDTKQYLDF.

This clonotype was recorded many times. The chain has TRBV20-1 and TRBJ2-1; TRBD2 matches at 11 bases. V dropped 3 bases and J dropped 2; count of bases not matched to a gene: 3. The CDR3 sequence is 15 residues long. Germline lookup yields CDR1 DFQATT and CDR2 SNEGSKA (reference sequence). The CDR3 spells CSARIAGGPYNEQFF. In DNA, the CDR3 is TGCAGTGCTAGGATAGCGGGAGGGCCCTACAATGAGCAGTTCTTC.

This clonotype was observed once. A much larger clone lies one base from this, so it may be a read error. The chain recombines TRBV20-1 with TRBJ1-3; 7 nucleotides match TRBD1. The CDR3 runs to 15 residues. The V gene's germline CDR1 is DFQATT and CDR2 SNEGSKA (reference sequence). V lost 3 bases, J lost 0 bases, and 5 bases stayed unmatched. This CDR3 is CSASGNRGSGNTIYF. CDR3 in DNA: TGCAGTGCTAGTGGAAACAGGGGCTCTGGAAACACCATATATTTT.

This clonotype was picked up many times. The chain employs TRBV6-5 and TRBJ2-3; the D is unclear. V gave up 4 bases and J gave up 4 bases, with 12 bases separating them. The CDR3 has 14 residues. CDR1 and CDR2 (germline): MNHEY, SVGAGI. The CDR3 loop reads CASSSLVVADTQYF. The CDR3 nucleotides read TGTGCCAGCAGTTCTCTAGTCGTCGCAGATACGCAGTATTTT.

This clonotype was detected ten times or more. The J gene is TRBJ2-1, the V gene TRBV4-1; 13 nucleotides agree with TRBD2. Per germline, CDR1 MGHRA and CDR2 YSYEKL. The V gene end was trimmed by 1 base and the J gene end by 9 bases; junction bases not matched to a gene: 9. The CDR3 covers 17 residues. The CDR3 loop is CASSQVGLAGVIGEQFF. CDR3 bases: TGCGCCAGCAGCCAAGTTGGACTAGCGGGGGTTATTGGTGAGCAGTTCTTC.

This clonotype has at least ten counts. CDR3 amino acids: CASSLEAISDEQFF. The CDR3 DNA follows: TGCGCCAGCAGCTTGGAAGCCATTAGCGATGAGCAGTTCTTC. The chain joins TRBV5-1 to TRBJ2-1, with a tentative D call TRBD2 (5 bases). Germline CDR1 is SGHRS and CDR2 is YFSETQ. V lost 0 bases, J lost 8 bases, and 12 bases lay in between. The CDR3 extends over 14 amino acids.

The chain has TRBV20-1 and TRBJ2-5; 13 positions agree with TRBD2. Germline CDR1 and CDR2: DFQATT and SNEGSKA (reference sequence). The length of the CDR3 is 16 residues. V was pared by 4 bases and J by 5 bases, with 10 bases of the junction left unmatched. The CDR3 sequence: CSAMPALAGGPETQYF. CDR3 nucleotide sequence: TGCAGTGCTATGCCCGCACTAGCGGGAGGGCCGGAGACCCAGTACTTC.

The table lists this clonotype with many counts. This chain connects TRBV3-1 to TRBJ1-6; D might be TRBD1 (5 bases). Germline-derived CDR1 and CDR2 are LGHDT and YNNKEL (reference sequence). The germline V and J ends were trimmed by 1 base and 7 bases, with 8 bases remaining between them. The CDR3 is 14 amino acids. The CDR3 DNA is TGTGCCAGCAGCCAAGGAGGGGAGAATTCACCCCTCCACTTT. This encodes CASSQGGENSPLHF.

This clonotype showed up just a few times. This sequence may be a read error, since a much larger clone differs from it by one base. The CDR3 coding sequence is TGTGCCAGCACCGCGCTATCCGGGGAAAGACTGTTTTTT. It yields the protein CASTALSGERLFF. The gene calls are TRBV2 and TRBJ1-4, with D unclear. Germline V gene sequence: CDR1 SNHLY, CDR2 FYNNEI. This CDR3 is built from 13 residues.

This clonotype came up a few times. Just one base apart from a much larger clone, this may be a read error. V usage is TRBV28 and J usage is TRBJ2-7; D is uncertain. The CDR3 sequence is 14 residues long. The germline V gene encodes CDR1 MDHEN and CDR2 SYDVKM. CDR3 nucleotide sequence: TGTGCCAGCAGTATAGCAGGTTCTTCCTACGAGCAGTGCTTC. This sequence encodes CASSIAGSSYEQCF.

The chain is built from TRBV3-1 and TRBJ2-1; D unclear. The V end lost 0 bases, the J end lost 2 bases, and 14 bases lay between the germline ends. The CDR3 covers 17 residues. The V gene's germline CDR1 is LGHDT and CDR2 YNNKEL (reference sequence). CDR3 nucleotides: TGTGCCAGCAGCCAAGACCTAGAGTGTTTGCCCTACAATGAGCAGTTCTTC. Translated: CASSQDLECLPYNEQFF.

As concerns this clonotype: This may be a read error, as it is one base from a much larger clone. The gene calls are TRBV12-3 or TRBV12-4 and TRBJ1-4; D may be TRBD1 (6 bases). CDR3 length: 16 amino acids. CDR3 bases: TGTGCCAGCAGTTTAACCGGGACAAGGCAAAATGAAAGACTGTTTTTT. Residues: CASSLTGTRQNERLFF.

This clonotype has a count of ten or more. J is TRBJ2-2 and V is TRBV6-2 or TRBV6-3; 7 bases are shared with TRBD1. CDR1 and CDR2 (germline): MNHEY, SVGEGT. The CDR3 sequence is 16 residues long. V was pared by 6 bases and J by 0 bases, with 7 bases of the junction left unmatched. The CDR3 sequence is CASRPGTDANTGELFF. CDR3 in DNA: TGTGCCAGCAGGCCCGGGACAGACGCGAACACCGGGGAGCTGTTTTTT.

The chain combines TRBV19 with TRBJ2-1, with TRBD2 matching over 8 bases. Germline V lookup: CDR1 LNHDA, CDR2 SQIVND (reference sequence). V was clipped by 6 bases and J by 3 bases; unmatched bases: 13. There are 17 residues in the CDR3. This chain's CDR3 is CASSPRVAGYGYNEQFF. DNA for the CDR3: TGTGCCAGTAGCCCGAGGGTAGCGGGATACGGCTACAATGAGCAGTTCTTC.

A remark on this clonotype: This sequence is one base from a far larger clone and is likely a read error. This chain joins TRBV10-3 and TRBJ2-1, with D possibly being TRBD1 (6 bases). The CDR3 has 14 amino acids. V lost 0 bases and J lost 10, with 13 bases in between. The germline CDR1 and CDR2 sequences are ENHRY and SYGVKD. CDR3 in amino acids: CAISESGQNYEQFF. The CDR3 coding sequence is TGTGCCATCAGTGAGTCGGGACAAAACTACGAGCAGTTCTTC.

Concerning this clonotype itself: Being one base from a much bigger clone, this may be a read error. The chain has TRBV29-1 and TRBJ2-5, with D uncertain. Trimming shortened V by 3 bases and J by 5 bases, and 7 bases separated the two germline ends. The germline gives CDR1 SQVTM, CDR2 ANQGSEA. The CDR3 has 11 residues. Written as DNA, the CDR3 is TGCAGCGTTGATTATGGGGAGACCCAGTACTTC. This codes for CSVDYGETQYF. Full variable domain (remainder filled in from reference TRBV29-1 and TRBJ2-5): SAVISQKPSRDICQRGTSLTIQCQVDSQVTMMFWYRQQPGQSLTLIATANQGSEATYESGFVIDKFPISRPNLTFSTLTVSNMSPEDSSIYLCSVDYGETQYFGPGTRLLVL.

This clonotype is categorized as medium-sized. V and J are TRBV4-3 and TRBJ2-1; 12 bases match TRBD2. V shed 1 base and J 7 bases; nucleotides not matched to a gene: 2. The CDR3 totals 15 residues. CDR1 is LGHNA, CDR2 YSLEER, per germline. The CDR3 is CASSQGLAGVNEQFF. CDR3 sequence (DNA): TGCGCCAGCAGCCAAGGACTAGCGGGAGTTAATGAGCAGTTCTTC.

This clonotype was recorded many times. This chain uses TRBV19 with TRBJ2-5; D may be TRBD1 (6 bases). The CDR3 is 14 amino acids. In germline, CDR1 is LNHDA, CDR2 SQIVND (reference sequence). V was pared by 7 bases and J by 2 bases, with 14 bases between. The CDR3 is CASTPRGRQETQYF. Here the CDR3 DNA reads TGTGCCAGTACCCCCAGGGGTCGTCAAGAGACCCAGTACTTC.

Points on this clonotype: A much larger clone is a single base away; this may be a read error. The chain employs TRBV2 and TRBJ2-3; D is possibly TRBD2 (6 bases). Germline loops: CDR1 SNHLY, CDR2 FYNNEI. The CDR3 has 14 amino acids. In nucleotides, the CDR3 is TGTGTCAGCACCCCTAGACTAGTCACAGATACGCAGTATTTT. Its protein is CVSTPRLVTDTQYF.